These 10 T cell receptor beta chains originate from one sample sequenced in a study of T cell changes during pregnancy in multiple sclerosis. Clones were read by immunoSEQ multiplex PCR, and TCRdb kept only the in-frame ones, dropping some. This sample carries under 95,000 clones, over 80% of them seen once, and the ten largest clones take about 0.45%. Source: CD4+ T cells from peripheral blood mononuclear cells, taken before pregnancy. The receptors come from a female donor with multiple sclerosis, enrolled in a pregnancy study.

V gene TRBV7-6 combines with J gene TRBJ1-2, with a weak D call TRBD1 (6 bases). From germline, CDR1 is SGHVS and CDR2 FNYEAQ. The CDR3 is made up of 13 amino acids. V was shortened by 4 bases and J by 8 bases, with 14 bases between the two germline ends. The CDR3 loop is CASSSEQGLGYTF. The DNA of the CDR3 is TGTGCCAGCAGCTCTGAACAGGGATTAGGCTACACCTTC. Full variable domain (missing parts from reference TRBV7-6 and TRBJ1-2): GAGVSQSPRYKVTKRGQDVALRCDPISGHVSLYWYRQALGQGPEFLTYFNYEAQQDKSGLPNDRFSAERPEGSISTLTIQRTEQRDSAMYRCASSSEQGLGYTFGSGTRLTVV.

V usage is TRBV29-1 and J usage is TRBJ2-1, with 13 bases matching TRBD2. The CDR3 contains 16 residues. Trimming at V came to 2 bases and at J to 3 bases, leaving 4 bases not matched to a gene. CDR1 SQVTM and CDR2 ANQGSEA come from the germline V gene. The CDR3 loop reads CSVEPGTSGDYNEQFF. The CDR3 region has the DNA TGCAGCGTTGAACCCGGGACTAGCGGGGACTACAATGAGCAGTTCTTC.

The chain combines TRBV5-6 with TRBJ1-6; D is ambiguous. The V end lost 2 bases, the J end lost 7 bases, and 19 bases lay between the germline ends. The V gene's germline CDR1 is SGHDT and CDR2 YYEEEE. The length of the CDR3 is 17 residues. CDR3 nucleotide sequence: TGTGCCAGCAGCTTTCAGGCCGGGAACATTCCCAATTCACCCCTCCACTTT. Amino acids: CASSFQAGNIPNSPLHF.

J is TRBJ2-2 and V is TRBV2, with D maybe TRBD2 (5 bases). V lost 1 base and J 4 bases, leaving 10 bases between the germline ends. This CDR3 is 15 amino acids long. Germline assignment: CDR1 SNHLY and CDR2 FYNNEI. The CDR3 loop is CASSEEVSVTGELFF. The CDR3 DNA reads TGTGCCAGCAGTGAAGAGGTTAGCGTCACCGGGGAGCTGTTTTTT.

This chain uses TRBV5-5 with TRBJ1-6, with 8 positions matching TRBD1. The V gene's germline CDR1 is SGHKS and CDR2 YYEKEE (reference sequence). This CDR3 is built from 18 residues. V was pared by 1 base and J by 6 bases, with 12 bases of the junction left unmatched. This chain's CDR3 is CASSLRTGLSLSNSPLHF. DNA for the CDR3: TGTGCCAGCAGCTTGCGGACAGGGTTATCCCTGAGTAATTCACCCCTCCACTTT.

The V gene is TRBV30, the J gene TRBJ1-5, with D perhaps TRBD1 (5 bases). Germline V gene data show CDR1 as GTSNPN and CDR2 as SVGIG (reference sequence). V was shortened by 0 bases and J by 6 bases, with 15 bases between the two germline ends. This CDR3 comprises 15 residues. CDR3 in DNA: TGTGCCTGGAGTGTTAACCCCGGGGGGGGTCAGCCCCAGCATTTT. Amino acid sequence: CAWSVNPGGGQPQHF.

The V gene is TRBV6-5, the J gene TRBJ2-1; tentative D call: TRBD2 (5 bases). The V end lost 2 bases, the J end lost 0 bases, and 11 bases lay between the germline ends. The CDR3 runs 16 residues. CDR1 and CDR2 (germline): MNHEY, SVGAGI. In nucleotides, the CDR3 is TGTGCCAGCAGTTACGGCGGGCGCTACTCCTACAATGAGCAGTTCTTC. Its translation is CASSYGGRYSYNEQFF.

The chain carries TRBV19 and TRBJ1-2; D not certain. This CDR3 contains 13 residues. Trimming shortened V by 2 bases and J by 8 bases, and 12 bases separated the two germline ends. Germline CDR1 reads LNHDA; CDR2 reads SQIVND (reference sequence). CDR3 protein: CASSIIAEVGYTF. DNA of the CDR3: TGTGCCAGTAGTATAATTGCTGAGGTGGGCTACACCTTC.

V and J are TRBV11-3 and TRBJ2-2; the match to TRBD2 covers 10 bases. The germline CDR1 and CDR2 sequences are SGHNT and YENEEA. The ends lost 6 bases at V and 3 bases at J; junction bases unmatched: 13. The CDR3 extends over 18 amino acids. The CDR3 protein is CASRDSRTSGPYTGELFF. The CDR3 DNA reads TGTGCCAGCAGGGATAGTCGGACTAGCGGACCCTACACCGGGGAGCTGTTTTTT.

V is TRBV5-1 and J is TRBJ2-5, with 9 bases that match TRBD2. The trim removed 2 bases at V and 4 bases at J, leaving 6 bases unmatched. The CDR3 has 15 residues. Germline lookup yields CDR1 SGHRS and CDR2 YFSETQ. The CDR3 DNA reads as TGCGCCAGCAGCTTAGGTGCGGGGGGGCGAGAGACCCAGTACTTC. Its translation: CASSLGAGGRETQYF.